This TCR beta chain was found in a study of cytomegalovirus exposure and HLA in healthy donors. CDR1 and CDR2 from the germline V gene are SGHRS and YFSETQ. The CDR3 spans 15 residues. Trimming removed 1 base at V and 0 bases at J, with 9 bases between. The study ran its PCR with 60 Vbeta and 13 Jbeta primers. The method was immunoSEQ multiplex PCR; TCRdb's version includes in-frame clones alone and lacks a portion of them. In the table there are a few hundred thousand clones, about four fifths of which are singletons. The sequence was collected from a man in his thirties or forties in good health and CMV-seronegative. The V and J genes are TRBV5-1 and TRBJ2-3; a possible D gene is TRBD1 (5 bases). The source material was PBMCs. CDR3 coding DNA: TGCGCCAGCAGCTTGTCTCAGGGTAGCACAGATACGCAGTATTTT. Amino acids: CASSLSQGSTDTQYF.